What follows is one T cell receptor beta chain and its context. This entry is derived from a study of blood T cell repertoires in COVID-19. About the research overall: The cDNA or gDNA used as material had been derived from T cells, B-cell-depleted T cells, or PBMCs.

Original methodology: Cell counts per sample came from amplifying reference gene primers. Assay used: immunoSEQ multiplex PCR; TCRdb lists only in-frame clones, some missing. V, J and clone size are taken as reported in that table, and D and trimming were inferred from the DNA itself. Of approximately 150,000 clones in the sample, around 87% were seen once. Trimming left V 0 bases short and J 2 bases short, with 11 bases between. The CDR3 sequence is 15 residues long. Germline CDR1 reads MNHEY; CDR2 reads SVGAGI. The sequencing input was peripheral blood. The chain combines TRBV6-5 with TRBJ2-7, with a possible D match to TRBD2 (5 bases). This clonotype originated in a man aged 45-65 years who had recovered from COVID-19. The chain's CDR3 is CASSYSLASPYEQYF. The CDR3 bases are TGTGCCAGCAGTTACTCTCTGGCTAGCCCCTACGAGCAGTACTTC.